The entry below gives a single T cell receptor beta chain sequence along with its context. The antigen remains undetermined. This specimen comes from a study of CD8 T cells in ankylosing spondylitis. TCRdb itself ran the 5' RACE reads through MiXCR, one entry per CDR3 protein. The table records under 300,000 distinct CDR3 sequences, around 11% of them present only once. CDR1 is DFQATT, CDR2 SNEGSKA, per germline (reference sequence). Deletions cut 2 bases from V and 4 bases from J, with 17 bases between. The CDR3 is made up of 15 amino acids. Whole-study results and caveats: The disease-linked clones had a CD8+ phenotype and low blood frequencies. Disease-linked clones were reportedly significantly enriched in matched ankylosing spondylitis synovial fluid. In the blood and synovial fluid of reactive arthritis, some motif variants had been previously reported. It appeared that ankylosing spondylitis blood was characterized by a TCR beta motif of 8 or 9 highly homologous variants.

This clonotype was sampled from a male donor with ankylosing spondylitis or in good health (not recorded which). Sequences were obtained from blood, either unsorted or a sorted T cell fraction (not recorded which). The V gene is TRBV20-1, the J gene TRBJ2-5, with D hard to call. In DNA, the CDR3 is TGCAGTGCTAGACGATCCTTACTTGGTCTAGAGACCCAGTACTTC. It encodes CSARRSLLGLETQYF.